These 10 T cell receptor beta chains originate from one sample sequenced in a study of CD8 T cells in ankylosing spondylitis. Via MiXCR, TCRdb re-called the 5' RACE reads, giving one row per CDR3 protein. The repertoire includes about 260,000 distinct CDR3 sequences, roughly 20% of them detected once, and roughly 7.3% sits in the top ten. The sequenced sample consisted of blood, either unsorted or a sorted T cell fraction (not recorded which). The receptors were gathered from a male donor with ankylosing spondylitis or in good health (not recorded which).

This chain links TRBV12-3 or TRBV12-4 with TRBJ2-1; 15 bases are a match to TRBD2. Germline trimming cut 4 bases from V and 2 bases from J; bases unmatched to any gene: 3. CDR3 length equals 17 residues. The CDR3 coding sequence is TGTGCCAGCAGTTCCTGGACTAGCGGGGGGGCCTACAATGAGCAGTTCTTC. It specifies CASSSWTSGGAYNEQFF.

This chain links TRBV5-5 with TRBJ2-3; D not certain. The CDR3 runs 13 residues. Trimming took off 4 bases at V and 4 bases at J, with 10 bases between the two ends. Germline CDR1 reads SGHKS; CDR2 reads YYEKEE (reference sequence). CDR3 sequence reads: CASSRRVPDTQYF. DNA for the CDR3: TGTGCCAGCAGCCGTAGGGTCCCAGATACGCAGTATTTT.

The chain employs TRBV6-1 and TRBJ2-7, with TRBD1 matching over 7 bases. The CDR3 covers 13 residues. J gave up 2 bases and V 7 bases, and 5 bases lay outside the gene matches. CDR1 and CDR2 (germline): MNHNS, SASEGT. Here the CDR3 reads CASIGTDTYEQYV. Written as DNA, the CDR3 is TGTGCCAGCATTGGGACAGACACCTACGAGCAGTACGTC.

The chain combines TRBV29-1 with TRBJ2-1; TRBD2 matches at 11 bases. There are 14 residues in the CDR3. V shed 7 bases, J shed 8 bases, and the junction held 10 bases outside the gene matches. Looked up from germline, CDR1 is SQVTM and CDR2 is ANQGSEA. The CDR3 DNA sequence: TGCAGCGCCCATAGCGGGAGGGCGTCAGATGAGCAGTTCTTC. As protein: CSAHSGRASDEQFF.

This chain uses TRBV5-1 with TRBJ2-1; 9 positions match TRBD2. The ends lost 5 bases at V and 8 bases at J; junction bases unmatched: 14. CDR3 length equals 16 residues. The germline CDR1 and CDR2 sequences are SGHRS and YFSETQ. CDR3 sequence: CASSRFGLAQGDEQFF. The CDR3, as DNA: TGCGCCAGCAGTCGTTTCGGACTAGCGCAAGGGGATGAGCAGTTCTTC.

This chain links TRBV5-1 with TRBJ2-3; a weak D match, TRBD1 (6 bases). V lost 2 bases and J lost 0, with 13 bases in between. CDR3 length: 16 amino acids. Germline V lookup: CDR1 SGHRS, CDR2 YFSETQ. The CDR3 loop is CASSFLRDISTDTQYF. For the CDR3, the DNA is TGCGCCAGCAGCTTCCTCCGGGACATTAGCACAGATACGCAGTATTTT. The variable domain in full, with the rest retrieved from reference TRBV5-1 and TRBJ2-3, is KAGVTQTPRYLIKTRGQQVTLSCSPISGHRSVSWYQQTPGQGLQFLFEYFSETQRNKGNFPGRFSGRQFSNSRSEMNVSTLELGDSALYLCASSFLRDISTDTQYFGPGTRLTVL.

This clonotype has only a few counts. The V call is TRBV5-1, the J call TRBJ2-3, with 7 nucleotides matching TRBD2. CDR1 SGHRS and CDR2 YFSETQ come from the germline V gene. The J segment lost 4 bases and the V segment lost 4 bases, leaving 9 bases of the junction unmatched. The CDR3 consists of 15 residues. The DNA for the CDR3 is TGCGCCAGCAGCAGAATAGGACTAGTCTCAGATACGCAGTATTTT. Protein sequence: CASSRIGLVSDTQYF.

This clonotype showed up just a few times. The CDR3 bases are TGTGCCACCAAGACTAGCGGGAGCTCCTACGAGCAGTACGTC. Translation: CATKTSGSSYEQYV. The chain joins TRBV6-1 to TRBJ2-7; 12 positions agree with TRBD2. CDR1 MNHNS and CDR2 SASEGT come from the germline V gene. V shed 10 bases, J shed 0 bases, and the junction held 4 bases outside the gene matches. This CDR3 has 14 residues.

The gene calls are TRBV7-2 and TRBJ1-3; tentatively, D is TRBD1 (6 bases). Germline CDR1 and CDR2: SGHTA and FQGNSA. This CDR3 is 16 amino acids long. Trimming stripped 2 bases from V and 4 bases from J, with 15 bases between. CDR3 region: CASSLRQGNSGNTIYF. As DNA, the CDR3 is TGTGCCAGCAGCTTACGGCAGGGGAATTCGGGAAACACCATATATTTT.

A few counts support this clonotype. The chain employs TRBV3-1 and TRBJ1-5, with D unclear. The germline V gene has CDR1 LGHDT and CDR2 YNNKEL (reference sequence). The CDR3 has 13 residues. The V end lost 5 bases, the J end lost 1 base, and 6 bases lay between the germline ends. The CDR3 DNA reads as TGTGCCAGCAGCACGAAGAGCAATCAGCCCCAGCATTTT. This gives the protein CASSTKSNQPQHF.